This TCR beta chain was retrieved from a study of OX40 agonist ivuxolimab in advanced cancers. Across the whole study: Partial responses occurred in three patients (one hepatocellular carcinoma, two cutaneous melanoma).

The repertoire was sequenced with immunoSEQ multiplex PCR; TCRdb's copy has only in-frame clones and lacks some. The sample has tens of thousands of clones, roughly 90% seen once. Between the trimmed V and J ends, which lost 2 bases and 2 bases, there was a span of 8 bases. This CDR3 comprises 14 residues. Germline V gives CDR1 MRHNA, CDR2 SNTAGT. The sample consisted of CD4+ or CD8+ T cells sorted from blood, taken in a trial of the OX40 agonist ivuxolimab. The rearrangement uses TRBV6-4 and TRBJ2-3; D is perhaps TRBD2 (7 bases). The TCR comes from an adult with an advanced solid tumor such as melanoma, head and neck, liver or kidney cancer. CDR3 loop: CASSDGGATDTQYF. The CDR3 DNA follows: TGTGCCAGCAGTGACGGGGGGGCCACAGATACGCAGTATTTT.